Listed here is a single T cell receptor (beta chain). Its antigen is undetermined. The sample belongs to a study of T cell responses to AZD1222 COVID-19 vaccine. Study conclusions and caveats: Only 5 or 6 people who got AZD1222 tested seropositive at baseline. Reportedly, close to half of spike-specific TCRs are directed against unmutated variant regions.

The CDR3 covers 15 residues. V shed 5 bases and J 5 bases; nucleotides not matched to a gene: 7. Germline V CDR1 and CDR2: SGHVS, FQNEAQ. The table came from immunoSEQ multiplex PCR; TCRdb's copy has only in-frame clones and leaves some out. The table lists approximately 100,000 clones, 75% to 90% of them singletons. V gene TRBV7-8 combines with J gene TRBJ2-7; 12 nucleotides agree with TRBD1. The receptor comes from an adult in good health. The material was peripheral blood, obtained on day 0 of AZD1222 vaccination. CDR3 sequence reads: CASSEGQGAFDEQYF. The CDR3 nucleotides are TGTGCCAGCAGCGAGGGACAGGGGGCTTTCGACGAGCAGTACTTC.